Sequencing of this T cell receptor (beta chain) was carried out in a study of blood T cell repertoires in COVID-19. Study-wide context: Samples taken during acute and convalescent COVID-19 were collected in the United States, Italy and Spain.

This study enrolled people aged roughly 18 to 90 from 20 to 25 US geographic areas. Participant-reported clinical history was the basis for cohort assignment. Someone with COVID-19 had been met by exposed participants within 2 weeks before study entry. Clones were read by immunoSEQ multiplex PCR, and TCRdb kept only the in-frame ones, dropping some. The table records roughly 200,000 clones, less than 90% of them present only once. V gave up 4 bases and J gave up 3 bases, with 12 bases separating them. The CDR3 length is 14 residues. CDR1 and CDR2 from the germline V gene are ENHRY and SYGVKD. The source is a woman aged 25-40 years who had been exposed to COVID-19. The chain couples TRBV10-3 to TRBJ1-2; D call uncertain. Sequencing used PBMCs or T cells enriched from blood (not recorded which). Here the CDR3 reads CAISVISGDYGYTF. The CDR3, as DNA: TGTGCCATCAGTGTTATTTCAGGTGACTATGGCTACACCTTC.